Shown below are 7 T cell receptor beta chains from a single sample sequenced in a study of blood T cell repertoires in COVID-19. Here immunoSEQ multiplex PCR was the method, and the copy in TCRdb shows in-frame clones only, minus some. This sample has hundreds of thousands of clones, with about 88% found just once. The material sequenced was peripheral blood. The receptors originated from a woman aged 70-85 years with COVID-19, enrolled during active disease.

A word on this clone: This sample includes further DNA sequences coding for the same CDR3. V usage is TRBV27 and J usage is TRBJ1-6; the match to TRBD1 covers 7 bases. Trimming at V came to 6 bases and at J to 5 bases, leaving 4 bases not matched to a gene. This CDR3 is 14 amino acids long. CDR1 is MNHEY, CDR2 SMNVEV, per germline (reference sequence). Here the CDR3 reads CASSLTGNNSPLHF. For the CDR3, the DNA is TGTGCCAGCAGCTTGACAGGGAATAATTCACCCCTCCACTTT.

This clone was recorded once. The chain couples TRBV5-1 to TRBJ1-2, with TRBD1 identical over 7 bases. After removal of 4 bases from V and 4 bases from J, the junction contained 7 bases not matched to a gene. The CDR3 consists of 14 residues. Germline loops: CDR1 SGHRS, CDR2 YFSETQ. The CDR3 DNA follows: TGCGCCAGCAGCGAACAGGGGAATGCCTATGGCTACACCTTC. Translated: CASSEQGNAYGYTF.

This chain joins TRBV11-2 and TRBJ1-5; 11 positions match TRBD1. V shed 5 bases and J 3 bases; nucleotides not matched to a gene: 3. Germline V gene sequence: CDR1 SGHAT, CDR2 FQNNGV. This CDR3 has 15 amino acids. This CDR3 is CASSLGQGDNQPQHF. CDR3 bases: TGTGCCAGCAGCCTGGGACAGGGGGACAATCAGCCCCAGCATTTT.

This clone has more than one count but fewer than ten. The chain combines TRBV19 with TRBJ1-6; D not resolved. Between the trimmed V and J ends, which lost 1 base and 13 bases, there was a span of 8 bases. The germline V gene encodes CDR1 LNHDA and CDR2 SQIVND (reference sequence). This CDR3 has 12 amino acids. In DNA, the CDR3 is TGTGCCAGTAGTATAGGGCAAAAGCCCCTCCACTTT. This codes for CASSIGQKPLHF.

The chain employs TRBV6-5 and TRBJ1-3; no reliable D call. The CDR3 contains 13 residues. Germline lookup yields CDR1 MNHEY and CDR2 SVGAGI. Trimming removed 6 bases from V and 0 bases from J, with 6 bases in between. CDR3 DNA: TGTGCCAGCAGCCAGAACTCTGGAAACACCATATATTTT. This translates into CASSQNSGNTIYF.

CDR3 nucleotide sequence: TGTGCCAGCAGCTTTTCTAGCGGGGGAAACTACGAGCAGTACTTC. It codes for CASSFSSGGNYEQYF. The J gene is TRBJ2-7, the V gene TRBV7-2; 10 positions match TRBD2. The CDR3 has 15 amino acids. The V and J ends lost 3 bases and 3 bases, in that order; junction bases with no gene match: 5. The germline gives CDR1 SGHTA, CDR2 FQGNSA.

The V call is TRBV9, the J call TRBJ1-1; TRBD1 matches at 9 bases. V dropped 2 bases and J dropped 3; count of bases not matched to a gene: 5. Per germline, CDR1 SGDLS and CDR2 YYNGEE. The CDR3 extends over 15 amino acids. The CDR3 DNA reads as TGTGCCAGCAGCGTTTCCCGGGACAGGGACACTGAAGCTTTCTTT. This encodes CASSVSRDRDTEAFF.